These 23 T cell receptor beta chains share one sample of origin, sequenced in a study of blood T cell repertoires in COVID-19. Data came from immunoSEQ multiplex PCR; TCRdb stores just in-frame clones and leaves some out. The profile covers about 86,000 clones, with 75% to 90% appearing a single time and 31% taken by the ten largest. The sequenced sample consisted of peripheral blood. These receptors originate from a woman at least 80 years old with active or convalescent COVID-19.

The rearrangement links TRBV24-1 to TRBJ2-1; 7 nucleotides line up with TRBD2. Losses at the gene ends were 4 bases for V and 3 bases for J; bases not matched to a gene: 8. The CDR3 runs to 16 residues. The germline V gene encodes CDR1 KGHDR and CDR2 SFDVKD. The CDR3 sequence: CATSDLGGGNYNEQFF. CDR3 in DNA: TGTGCCACCAGTGACCTGGGGGGGGGTAACTACAATGAGCAGTTCTTC.

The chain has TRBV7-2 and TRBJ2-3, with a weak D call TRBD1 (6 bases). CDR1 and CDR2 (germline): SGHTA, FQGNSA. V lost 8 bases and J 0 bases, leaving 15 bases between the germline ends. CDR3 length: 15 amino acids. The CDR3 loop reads CASRWGRLSTDTQYF. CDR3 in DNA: TGTGCCAGCCGATGGGGGCGGCTAAGCACAGATACGCAGTATTTT.

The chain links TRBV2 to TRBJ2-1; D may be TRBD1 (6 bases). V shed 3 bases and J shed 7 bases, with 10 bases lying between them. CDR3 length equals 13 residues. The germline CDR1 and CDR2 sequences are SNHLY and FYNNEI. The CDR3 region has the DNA TGTGCCAGCAGTGATCTCAGGGGAAATGAGCAGTTCTTC. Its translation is CASSDLRGNEQFF. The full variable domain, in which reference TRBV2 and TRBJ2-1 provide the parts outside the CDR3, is EPEVTQTPSHQVTQMGQEVILRCVPISNHLYFYWYRQILGQKVEFLVSFYNNEISEKSEIFDDQFSVERPDGSNFTLKIRSTKLEDSAMYFCASSDLRGNEQFFGPGTRLTVL.

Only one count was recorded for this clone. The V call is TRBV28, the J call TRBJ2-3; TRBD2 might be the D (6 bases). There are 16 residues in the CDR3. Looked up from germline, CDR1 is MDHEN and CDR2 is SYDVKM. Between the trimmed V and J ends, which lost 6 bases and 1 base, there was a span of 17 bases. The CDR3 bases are TGTGCCAGCAGACAAAACGGGGGATTGGGCACAGATACGCAGTATTTT. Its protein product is CASRQNGGLGTDTQYF.

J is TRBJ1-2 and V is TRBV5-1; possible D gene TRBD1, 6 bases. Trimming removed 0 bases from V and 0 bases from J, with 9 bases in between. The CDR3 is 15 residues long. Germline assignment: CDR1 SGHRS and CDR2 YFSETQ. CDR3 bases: TGCGCCAGCAGCTTGGAGGGGGTTACTAACTATGGCTACACCTTC. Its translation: CASSLEGVTNYGYTF.

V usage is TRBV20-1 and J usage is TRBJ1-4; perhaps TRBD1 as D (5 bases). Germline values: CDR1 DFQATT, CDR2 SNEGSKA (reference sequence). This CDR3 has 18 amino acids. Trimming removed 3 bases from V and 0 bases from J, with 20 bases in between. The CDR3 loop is CSASHLRAGISTNEKLFF. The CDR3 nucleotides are TGCAGTGCTAGTCACCTCAGGGCGGGGATTTCAACTAATGAAAAACTGTTTTTT.

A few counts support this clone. The CDR3 loop is CASSRTGAITGELFF. The CDR3, as DNA: TGTGCCAGCAGTCGGACAGGGGCGATCACCGGGGAGCTGTTTTTT. The gene calls are TRBV6-2 or TRBV6-3 and TRBJ2-2; 9 bases line up with TRBD1. This CDR3 comprises 15 residues. Germline V gene sequence: CDR1 MNHEY, CDR2 SVGEGT. The ends lost 5 bases at V and 4 bases at J; junction bases unmatched: 5.

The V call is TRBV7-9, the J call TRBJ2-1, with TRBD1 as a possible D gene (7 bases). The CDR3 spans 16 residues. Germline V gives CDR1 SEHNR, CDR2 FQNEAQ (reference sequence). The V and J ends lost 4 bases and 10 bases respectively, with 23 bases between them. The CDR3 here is CASSSNRQGGRGEQFF. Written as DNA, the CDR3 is TGTGCCAGCAGCTCCAATAGGCAGGGGGGCAGGGGAGAGCAGTTCTTC.

The CDR3 nucleotides are TGTGCCAGCAGCCAGGACACTTTAAACACCGGGGAGCTGTTTTTT. This sequence encodes CASSQDTLNTGELFF. This chain joins TRBV7-8 and TRBJ2-2; D is perhaps TRBD1 (5 bases). Germline V gives CDR1 SGHVS, CDR2 FQNEAQ. The CDR3 sequence is 15 residues long. Trimming removed 5 bases from V and 2 bases from J, with 12 bases in between.

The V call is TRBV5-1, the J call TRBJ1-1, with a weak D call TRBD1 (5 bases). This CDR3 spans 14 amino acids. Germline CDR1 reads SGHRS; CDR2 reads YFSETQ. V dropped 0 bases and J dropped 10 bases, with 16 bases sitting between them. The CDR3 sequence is CASSLAGGSLGAFF. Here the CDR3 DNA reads TGCGCCAGCAGCTTGGCCGGGGGTTCCTTGGGAGCTTTCTTT.

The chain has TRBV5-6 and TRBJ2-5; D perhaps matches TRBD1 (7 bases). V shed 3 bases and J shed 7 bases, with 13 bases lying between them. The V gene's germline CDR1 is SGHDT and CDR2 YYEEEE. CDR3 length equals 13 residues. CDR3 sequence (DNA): TGTGCCAGCAGCTGGGGGGACAGTTCGACCCAGTACTTC. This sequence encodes CASSWGDSSTQYF.

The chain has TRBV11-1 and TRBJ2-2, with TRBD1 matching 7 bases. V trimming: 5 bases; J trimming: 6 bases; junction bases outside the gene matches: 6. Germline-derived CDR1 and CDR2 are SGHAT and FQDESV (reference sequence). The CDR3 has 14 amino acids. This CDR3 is CASSPTTGSGELFF. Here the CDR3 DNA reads TGTGCCAGCAGCCCCACGACAGGGTCCGGGGAGCTGTTTTTT.

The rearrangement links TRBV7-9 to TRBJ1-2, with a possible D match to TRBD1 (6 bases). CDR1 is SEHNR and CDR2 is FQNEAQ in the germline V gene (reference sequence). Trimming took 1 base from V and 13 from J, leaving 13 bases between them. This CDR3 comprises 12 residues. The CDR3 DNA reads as TGTGCCAGCAGCTTAGATCAGGGGCATCGCACCTTC. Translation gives CASSLDQGHRTF. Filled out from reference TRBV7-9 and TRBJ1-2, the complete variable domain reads DTGVSQNPRHKITKRGQNVTFRCDPISEHNRLYWYRQTLGQGPEFLTYFQNEAQLEKSRLLSDRFSAERPKGSFSTLEIQRTEQGDSAMYLCASSLDQGHRTFGSGTRLTVV.

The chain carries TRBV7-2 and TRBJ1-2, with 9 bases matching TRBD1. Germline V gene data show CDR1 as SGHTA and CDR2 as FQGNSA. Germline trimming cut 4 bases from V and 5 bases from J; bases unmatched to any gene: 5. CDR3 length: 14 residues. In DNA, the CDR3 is TGTGCCAGCAGCTCGGGACAGGGTTTGTATGGCTACACCTTC. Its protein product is CASSSGQGLYGYTF.

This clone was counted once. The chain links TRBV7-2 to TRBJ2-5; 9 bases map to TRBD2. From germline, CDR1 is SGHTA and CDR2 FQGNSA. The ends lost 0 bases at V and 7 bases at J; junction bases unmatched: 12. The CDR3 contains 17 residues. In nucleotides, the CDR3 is TGTGCCAGCAGCTTAGCACCGATGACTAGCGGACGGGGGACCCAGTACTTC. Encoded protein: CASSLAPMTSGRGTQYF. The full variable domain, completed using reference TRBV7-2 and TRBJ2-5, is GAGVSQSPSNKVTEKGKDVELRCDPISGHTALYWYRQSLGQGLEFLIYFQGNSAPDKSGLPSDRFSAERTGGSVSTLTIQRTQQEDSAVYLCASSLAPMTSGRGTQYFGPGTRLLVL.

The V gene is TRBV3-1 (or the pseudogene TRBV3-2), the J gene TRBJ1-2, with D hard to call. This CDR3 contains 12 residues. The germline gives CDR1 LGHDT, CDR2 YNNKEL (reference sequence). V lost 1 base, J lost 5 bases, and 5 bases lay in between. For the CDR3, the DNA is TGTGCCAGCAGCCAAGGAGAATATGGCTACACCTTC. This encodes CASSQGEYGYTF.

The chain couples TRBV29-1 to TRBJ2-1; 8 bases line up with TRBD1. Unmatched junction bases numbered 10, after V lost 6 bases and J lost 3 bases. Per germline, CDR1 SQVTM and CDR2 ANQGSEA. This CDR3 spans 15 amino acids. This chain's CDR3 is CSVWGTGKGYNEQFF. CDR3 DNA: TGCAGCGTCTGGGGGACAGGTAAAGGCTACAATGAGCAGTTCTTC.

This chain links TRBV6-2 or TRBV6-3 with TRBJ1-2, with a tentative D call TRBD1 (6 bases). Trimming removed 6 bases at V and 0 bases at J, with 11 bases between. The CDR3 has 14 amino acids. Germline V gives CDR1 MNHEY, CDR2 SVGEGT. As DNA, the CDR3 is TGTGCCAGCAGCCGGACAGTACCTAACTATGGCTACACCTTC. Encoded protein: CASSRTVPNYGYTF.

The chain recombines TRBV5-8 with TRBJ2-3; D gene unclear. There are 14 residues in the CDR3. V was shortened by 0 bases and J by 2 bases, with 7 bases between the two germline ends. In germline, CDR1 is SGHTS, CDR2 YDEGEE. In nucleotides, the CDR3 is TGTGCCAGCAGCTTGGCCAGGAACACAGATACGCAGTATTTT. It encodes CASSLARNTDTQYF.

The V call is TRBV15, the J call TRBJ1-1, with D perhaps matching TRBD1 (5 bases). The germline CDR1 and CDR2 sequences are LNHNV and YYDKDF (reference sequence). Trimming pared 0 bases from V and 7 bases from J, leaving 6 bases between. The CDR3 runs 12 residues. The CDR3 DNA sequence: TGTGCCACCAGCAGAGATCAGGGTGAAGCTTTCTTT. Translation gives CATSRDQGEAFF.

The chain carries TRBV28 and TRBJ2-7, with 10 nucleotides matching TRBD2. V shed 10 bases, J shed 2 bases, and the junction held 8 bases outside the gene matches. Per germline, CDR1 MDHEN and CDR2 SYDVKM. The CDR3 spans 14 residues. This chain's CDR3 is CATVAGGLTYEQYF. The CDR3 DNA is TGTGCCACCGTAGCGGGAGGTTTGACCTACGAGCAGTACTTC.

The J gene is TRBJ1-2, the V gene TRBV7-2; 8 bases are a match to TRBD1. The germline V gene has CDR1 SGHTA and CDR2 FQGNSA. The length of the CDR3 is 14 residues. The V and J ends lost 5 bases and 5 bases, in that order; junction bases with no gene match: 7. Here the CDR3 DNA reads TGTGCCAGCAGCCAGAGGGGACAGGTATATGGCTACACCTTC. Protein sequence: CASSQRGQVYGYTF. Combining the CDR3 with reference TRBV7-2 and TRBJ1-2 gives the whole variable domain GAGVSQSPSNKVTEKGKDVELRCDPISGHTALYWYRQSLGQGLEFLIYFQGNSAPDKSGLPSDRFSAERTGGSVSTLTIQRTQQEDSAVYLCASSQRGQVYGYTFGSGTRLTVV.

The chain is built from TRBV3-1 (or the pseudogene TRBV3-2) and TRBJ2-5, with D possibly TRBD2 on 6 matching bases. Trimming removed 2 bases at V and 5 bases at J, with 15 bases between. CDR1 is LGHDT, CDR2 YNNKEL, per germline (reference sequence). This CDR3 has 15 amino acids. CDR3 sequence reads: CASSQSAIRGETQYF. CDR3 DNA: TGTGCCAGCAGCCAATCAGCTATCCGGGGGGAGACCCAGTACTTC.